These T cell receptor beta chains were read from a single sample in a study of T cells after somatic rescue of genetic block. TCRdb keeps only in-frame clones here, not all; method: immunoSEQ multiplex PCR. The sample comprises about 10,000 clones, around 70% of which are singletons, and roughly 23% rests with the top ten. The sequencing input was peripheral blood mononuclear cells (PBMCs). The origin of the receptors is a boy aged 5-17 years. The CDR3 runs from the conserved cysteine through the conserved F or W. D genes are given only for firm matches. The listing skips clone size in some rows; elsewhere it reads once, few, many or a size class.

D gene: TRBD1
J gene: TRBJ1-1
CDR3 length: 15
clone size: few
V gene: TRBV6-5
CDR3 protein: CASSRGTGANTEAFF
CDR3 DNA: TGTGCCAGCAGTCGAGGGACAGGCGCGAACACTGAAGCTTTCTTT

D gene: .
J gene: TRBJ1-4
CDR3 length: 15
clone size: once
V gene: TRBV9
CDR3 protein: CASSVGGLTNEKLFF
CDR3 DNA: TGTGCCAGCAGCGTAGGGGGGCTCACTAATGAAAAACTGTTTTTT

D gene: TRBD2
J gene: TRBJ2-7
CDR3 length: 14
clone size: .
V gene: TRBV5-1
CDR3 protein: CASSLRPSGYEQYF
CDR3 DNA: TGCGCCAGCAGCTTGCGACCTAGCGGCTACGAGCAGTACTTC

D gene: .
J gene: TRBJ1-3
CDR3 length: 15
clone size: .
V gene: TRBV10-3
CDR3 protein: CAISSARISGNTIYF
CDR3 DNA: TGTGCCATCAGTTCCGCCCGAATCTCTGGAAACACCATATATTTT

D gene: .
J gene: TRBJ1-1
CDR3 length: 13
clone size: .
V gene: TRBV27
CDR3 protein: CASSLVRMGEAFF
CDR3 DNA: TGTGCCAGCAGTTTGGTCCGTATGGGGGAAGCTTTCTTT

D gene: .
J gene: TRBJ1-5
CDR3 length: 19
clone size: .
V gene: TRBV5-4
CDR3 protein: CASSLERGQGCVEYQPQHF
CDR3 DNA: TGTGCCAGCAGCTTGGAACGGGGCCAAGGGTGCGTTGAGTATCAGCCCCAGCATTTT

D gene: TRBD1
J gene: TRBJ1-2
CDR3 length: 18
clone size: .
V gene: TRBV5-6
CDR3 protein: CASSPRRGTGGINYGYTF
CDR3 DNA: TGTGCCAGCAGCCCCCGGAGGGGGACAGGGGGCATTAACTATGGCTACACCTTC

D gene: .
J gene: TRBJ1-6
CDR3 length: 13
clone size: .
V gene: TRBV6-5
CDR3 protein: CASSYSNNSPLHF
CDR3 DNA: TGTGCCAGCAGTTACTCGAATAATTCACCCCTCCACTTT

D gene: .
J gene: TRBJ2-7
CDR3 length: 17
clone size: .
V gene: TRBV12-5
CDR3 protein: CASALSLTGAPGYEQYF
CDR3 DNA: TGTGCTAGTGCCCTCTCACTTACCGGGGCTCCCGGCTACGAGCAGTACTTC

D gene: .
J gene: TRBJ2-5
CDR3 length: 18
clone size: .
V gene: TRBV15
CDR3 protein: CATSRDVPLTTGRETQYF
CDR3 DNA: TGTGCCACCAGCAGAGATGTTCCGCTTACGACAGGGAGGGAGACCCAGTACTTC

D gene: TRBD2
J gene: TRBJ2-1
CDR3 length: 15
clone size: .
V gene: TRBV7-3
CDR3 protein: CASSLSGGAFNEQFF
CDR3 DNA: TGTGCCAGCAGCCTCAGCGGGGGGGCCTTTAATGAGCAGTTCTTC

D gene: .
J gene: TRBJ2-1
CDR3 length: 17
clone size: .
V gene: TRBV5-1
CDR3 protein: CASSLGPGQAGAVEQFF
CDR3 DNA: TGCGCCAGCAGCTTGGGCCCGGGACAGGCGGGGGCTGTTGAGCAGTTCTTC

D gene: .
J gene: TRBJ1-4
CDR3 length: 17
clone size: .
V gene: TRBV14
CDR3 protein: CASSPFRGPTTNEKLFF
CDR3 DNA: TGTGCCAGCAGCCCCTTTAGGGGCCCTACAACTAATGAAAAACTGTTTTTT

D gene: .
J gene: TRBJ1-3
CDR3 length: 17
clone size: .
V gene: TRBV9
CDR3 protein: CASSAPRDGLSGNTIYF
CDR3 DNA: TGTGCCAGCAGCGCTCCCCGGGACGGCCTCTCTGGAAACACCATATATTTT

D gene: .
J gene: TRBJ2-1
CDR3 length: 14
clone size: .
V gene: TRBV28
CDR3 protein: CASSPTPPGVKQFF
CDR3 DNA: TGTGCCAGCAGTCCCACCCCCCCGGGGGTTAAGCAGTTCTTC

D gene: .
J gene: TRBJ2-5
CDR3 length: 13
clone size: .
V gene: TRBV7-6
CDR3 protein: CASSFGNQETQYF
CDR3 DNA: TGTGCCAGCAGCTTTGGGAACCAAGAGACCCAGTACTTC

D gene: .
J gene: TRBJ1-2
CDR3 length: 15
clone size: .
V gene: TRBV7-3
CDR3 protein: CASSLSGGSPYGYTF
CDR3 DNA: TGTGCCAGCAGCTTATCAGGAGGGAGTCCCTATGGCTACACCTTC

D gene: TRBD1
J gene: TRBJ2-7
CDR3 length: 16
clone size: .
V gene: TRBV2
CDR3 protein: CASIKSPGQGSYEQYF
CDR3 DNA: TGTGCCAGCATCAAAAGCCCGGGACAGGGCTCTTACGAGCAGTACTTC

D gene: .
J gene: TRBJ1-2
CDR3 length: 14
clone size: .
V gene: TRBV28
CDR3 protein: CASSPWTANYGYTF
CDR3 DNA: TGTGCCAGCAGTCCATGGACAGCTAACTATGGCTACACCTTC

D gene: .
J gene: TRBJ1-2
CDR3 length: 16
clone size: .
V gene: TRBV28
CDR3 protein: CASTPGGPPLFYGYTF
CDR3 DNA: TGTGCCAGCACCCCTGGGGGCCCCCCGTTGTTTTATGGCTACACCTTC

D gene: TRBD2
J gene: TRBJ2-7
CDR3 length: 15
clone size: .
V gene: TRBV4-1
CDR3 protein: CASSQVRAGVYEQYF
CDR3 DNA: TGCGCCAGCAGCCAAGTCCGGGCGGGAGTCTACGAGCAGTACTTC

D gene: .
J gene: TRBJ2-2
CDR3 length: 13
clone size: .
V gene: TRBV6-6
CDR3 protein: CASSYVASGELFF
CDR3 DNA: TGTGCCAGCAGTTACGTTGCTTCCGGGGAGCTGTTTTTT

D gene: TRBD2
J gene: TRBJ2-7
CDR3 length: 15
clone size: .
V gene: TRBV2
CDR3 protein: CASSEEAGGPHEQYF
CDR3 DNA: TGTGCCAGTAGTGAAGAAGCGGGGGGGCCCCACGAGCAGTACTTC

D gene: .
J gene: TRBJ1-1
CDR3 length: 13
clone size: few
V gene: TRBV7-9
CDR3 protein: CARGGGSYTEAFF
CDR3 DNA: TGTGCCCGGGGGGGCGGCAGCTACACTGAAGCTTTCTTT

D gene: TRBD2
J gene: TRBJ2-5
CDR3 length: 15
clone size: once
V gene: TRBV28
CDR3 protein: CASSSTPGGEETQYF
CDR3 DNA: TGTGCCAGCAGTTCGACGCCCGGGGGGGAAGAGACCCAGTACTTC

D gene: .
J gene: TRBJ2-7
CDR3 length: 17
clone size: .
V gene: TRBV10-1
CDR3 protein: CASSESLGGQDPYEQYF
CDR3 DNA: TGCGCCAGCAGTGAGTCCCTGGGGGGGCAGGACCCCTACGAGCAGTACTTC

D gene: TRBD1
J gene: TRBJ2-4
CDR3 length: 15
clone size: .
V gene: TRBV19
CDR3 protein: CASTPQGASKNIQYF
CDR3 DNA: TGTGCCAGTACCCCACAGGGGGCTAGCAAAAACATTCAGTACTTC

D gene: .
J gene: TRBJ1-6
CDR3 length: 16
clone size: .
V gene: TRBV2
CDR3 protein: CASILATGTYNSPLHF
CDR3 DNA: TGTGCCAGCATTCTAGCCACCGGGACATATAATTCACCCCTCCACTTT

D gene: .
J gene: TRBJ1-1
CDR3 length: 15
clone size: .
V gene: TRBV5-8
CDR3 protein: CASSFPAVLNTEAFF
CDR3 DNA: TGTGCCAGCAGCTTTCCGGCAGTCCTTAACACTGAAGCTTTCTTT

D gene: .
J gene: TRBJ2-3
CDR3 length: 14
clone size: .
V gene: TRBV6-4
CDR3 protein: CASRNGRSTDTQYF
CDR3 DNA: TGTGCCAGCAGGAACGGGCGTAGCACAGATACGCAGTATTTT

D gene: .
J gene: TRBJ1-4
CDR3 length: 11
clone size: few
V gene: TRBV19
CDR3 protein: CASPDSFKLFF
CDR3 DNA: TGTGCCAGCCCGGACAGCTTTAAACTGTTTTTT

D gene: .
J gene: TRBJ1-2
CDR3 length: 12
clone size: .
V gene: TRBV2
CDR3 protein: CASSATYYGYTF
CDR3 DNA: TGTGCCAGCAGTGCTACATATTATGGCTACACCTTC

D gene: TRBD1
J gene: TRBJ2-6
CDR3 length: 16
clone size: once
V gene: TRBV18
CDR3 protein: CASSPRTGHGANVLTF
CDR3 DNA: TGTGCCAGCTCACCGAGGACAGGGCACGGGGCCAACGTCCTGACTTTC

D gene: .
J gene: TRBJ1-4
CDR3 length: 13
clone size: .
V gene: TRBV6-5
CDR3 protein: CASSPNRVEKLFF
CDR3 DNA: TGTGCCAGCAGTCCTAACAGGGTTGAAAAACTGTTTTTT

D gene: TRBD2
J gene: TRBJ2-7
CDR3 length: 15
clone size: few
V gene: TRBV7-6
CDR3 protein: CASSPGLAGAYEQYF
CDR3 DNA: TGTGCCAGCAGCCCCGGACTAGCGGGAGCCTACGAGCAGTACTTC

D gene: .
J gene: TRBJ1-2
CDR3 length: 13
clone size: .
V gene: TRBV28
CDR3 protein: CASSLGANYGYTF
CDR3 DNA: TGTGCCAGCAGTTTAGGTGCTAACTATGGCTACACCTTC

D gene: .
J gene: TRBJ1-6
CDR3 length: 16
clone size: .
V gene: TRBV28
CDR3 protein: CASSSYPDINNSPLHF
CDR3 DNA: TGTGCCAGCAGTTCTTACCCGGACATTAATAATTCACCCCTCCACTTT

D gene: .
J gene: TRBJ2-1
CDR3 length: 11
clone size: .
V gene: TRBV7-8
CDR3 protein: CASSAPGEQFF
CDR3 DNA: TGTGCCAGCAGCGCGCCGGGTGAGCAGTTCTTC

D gene: .
J gene: TRBJ2-1
CDR3 length: 13
clone size: .
V gene: TRBV10-3
CDR3 protein: CAIRPGSNNEQFF
CDR3 DNA: TGTGCCATCAGGCCGGGCTCCAACAATGAGCAGTTCTTC

D gene: .
J gene: TRBJ2-7
CDR3 length: 14
clone size: few
V gene: TRBV28
CDR3 protein: CASSIGTLHYEQYF
CDR3 DNA: TGTGCCAGCAGTATAGGGACACTCCACTACGAGCAGTACTTC

D gene: .
J gene: TRBJ1-2
CDR3 length: 12
clone size: .
V gene: TRBV18
CDR3 protein: CASSPPGYGYTF
CDR3 DNA: TGTGCCAGCTCACCCCCGGGCTATGGCTACACCTTC

D gene: .
J gene: TRBJ1-4
CDR3 length: 14
clone size: .
V gene: TRBV2
CDR3 protein: CASSDRVANEKLFF
CDR3 DNA: TGTGCCAGCAGTGACAGGGTTGCTAATGAAAAACTGTTTTTT

D gene: .
J gene: TRBJ1-2
CDR3 length: 14
clone size: .
V gene: TRBV10-2
CDR3 protein: CASSESGDNYGYTF
CDR3 DNA: TGCGCCAGCAGTGAGTCGGGGGACAACTATGGCTACACCTTC